This T cell receptor beta chain originates from a study of shared clonotypes between healthy human individuals. This clone was counted once. Antigen unknown. The assay was immunoSEQ multiplex PCR, and TCRdb's table has in-frame clones only and misses some. The sample holds a few hundred thousand clones, over 70% seen once. Germline CDR1 MNHNY, CDR2 SVGAGI (reference sequence). The CDR3 totals 14 residues. Losses at the gene ends were 7 bases for V and 2 bases for J; bases not matched to a gene: 4. Study outcomes and limitations: Tissues were not sampled, only blood, and their repertoires likely differ.

The sample consisted of memory CD4+ T cells sorted from blood. As to subset: CD45RA-negative fraction. The chain recombines TRBV6-6 with TRBJ1-5; TRBD1 matches 8 bases. This TCR came from a man younger than 40 in good health. The CDR3 protein is CASNLQGGNQPQHF. CDR3 DNA: TGTGCCAGCAACTTACAGGGGGGCAATCAGCCCCAGCATTTT.